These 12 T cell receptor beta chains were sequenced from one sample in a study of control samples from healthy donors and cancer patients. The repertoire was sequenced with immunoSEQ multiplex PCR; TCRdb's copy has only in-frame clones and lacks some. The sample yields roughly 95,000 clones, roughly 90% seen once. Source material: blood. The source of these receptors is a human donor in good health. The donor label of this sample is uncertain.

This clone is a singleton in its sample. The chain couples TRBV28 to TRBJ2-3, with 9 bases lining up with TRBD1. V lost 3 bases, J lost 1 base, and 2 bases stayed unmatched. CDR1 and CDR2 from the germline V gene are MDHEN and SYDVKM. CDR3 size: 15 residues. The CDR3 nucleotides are TGTGCCAGCAGTTTGACAGGGGGTGGCACAGATACGCAGTATTTT. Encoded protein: CASSLTGGGTDTQYF.

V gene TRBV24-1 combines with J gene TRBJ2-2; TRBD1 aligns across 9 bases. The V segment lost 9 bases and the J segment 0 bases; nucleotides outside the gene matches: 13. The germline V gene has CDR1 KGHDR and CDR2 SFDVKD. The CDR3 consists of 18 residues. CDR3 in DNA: TGTGCCACCGGCTCCCGGACAGGGGCGCTTACGAACACCGGGGAGCTGTTTTTT. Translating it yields CATGSRTGALTNTGELFF.

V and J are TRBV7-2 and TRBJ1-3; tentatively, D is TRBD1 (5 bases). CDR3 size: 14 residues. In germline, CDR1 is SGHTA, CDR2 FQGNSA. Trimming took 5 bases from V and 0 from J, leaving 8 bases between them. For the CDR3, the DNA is TGTGCCAGCAGCACAGGTTACTCTGGAAACACCATATATTTT. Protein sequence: CASSTGYSGNTIYF.

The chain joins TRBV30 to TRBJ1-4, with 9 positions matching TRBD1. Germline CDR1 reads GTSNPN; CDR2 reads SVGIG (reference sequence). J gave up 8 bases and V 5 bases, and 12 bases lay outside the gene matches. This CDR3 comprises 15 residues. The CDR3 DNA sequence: TGTGCCTGGGGGAAACCGGGACAGGGAGAAGAAAAACTGTTTTTT. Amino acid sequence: CAWGKPGQGEEKLFF.

The CDR3 here is CASFPGPGASEQYF. The DNA for the CDR3 is TGTGCCAGCTTTCCCGGACCCGGGGCATCCGAGCAGTACTTC. The chain has TRBV5-6 and TRBJ2-7, with D perhaps matching TRBD1 or TRBD2 (5 bases each). Germline V lookup: CDR1 SGHDT, CDR2 YYEEEE. The CDR3 sequence is 14 residues long. Trimming took off 7 bases at V and 6 bases at J, with 20 bases between the two ends.

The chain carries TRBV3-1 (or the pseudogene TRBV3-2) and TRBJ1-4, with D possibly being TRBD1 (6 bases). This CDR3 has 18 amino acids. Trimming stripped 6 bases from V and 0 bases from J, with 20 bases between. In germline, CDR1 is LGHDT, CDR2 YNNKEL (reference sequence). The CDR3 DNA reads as TGTGCCAGCAGTCCACTGACAGGCCGTATCGCAACTAATGAAAAACTGTTTTTT. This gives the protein CASSPLTGRIATNEKLFF.

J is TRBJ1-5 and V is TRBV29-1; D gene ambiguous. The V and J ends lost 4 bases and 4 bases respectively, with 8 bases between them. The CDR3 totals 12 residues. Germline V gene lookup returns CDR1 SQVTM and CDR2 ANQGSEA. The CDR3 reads CSVVDNNQPQHF. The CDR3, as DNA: TGCAGCGTTGTCGATAATAATCAGCCCCAGCATTTT.

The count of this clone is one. CDR3 sequence (DNA): TGTGCCAGCAGCCGTGCATCATCCGGGACAGGGTCTAATGGCTACACCTTC. Its translation is CASSRASSGTGSNGYTF. This chain uses TRBV3-1 (or the pseudogene TRBV3-2) with TRBJ1-2; 9 positions match TRBD1. CDR3 length equals 17 residues. The ends lost 4 bases at V and 6 bases at J; junction bases unmatched: 15. Germline V lookup: CDR1 LGHDT, CDR2 YNNKEL (reference sequence).

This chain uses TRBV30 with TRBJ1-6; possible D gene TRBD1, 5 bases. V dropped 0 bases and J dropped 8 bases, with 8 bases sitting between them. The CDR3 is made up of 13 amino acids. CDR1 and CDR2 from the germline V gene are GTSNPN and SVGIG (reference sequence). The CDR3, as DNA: TGTGCCTGGAGTGTACAGGTGGATTCACCCCTCCACTTT. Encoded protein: CAWSVQVDSPLHF.

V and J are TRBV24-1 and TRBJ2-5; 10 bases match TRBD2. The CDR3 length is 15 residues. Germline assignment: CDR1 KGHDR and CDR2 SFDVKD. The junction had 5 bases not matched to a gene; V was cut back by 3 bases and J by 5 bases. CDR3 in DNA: TGTGCCACCAGTGATCAGCGGGGGGGCACGGAGACCCAGTACTTC. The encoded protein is CATSDQRGGTETQYF.

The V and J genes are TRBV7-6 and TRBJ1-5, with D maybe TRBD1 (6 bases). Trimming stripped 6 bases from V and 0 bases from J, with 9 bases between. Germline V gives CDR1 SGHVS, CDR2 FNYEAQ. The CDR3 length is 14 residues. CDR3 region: CASSQGHSNQPQHF. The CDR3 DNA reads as TGTGCCAGCAGTCAGGGACATAGCAATCAGCCCCAGCATTTT.

This CDR3 reads CASSIDDSPLHF. The CDR3 DNA follows: TGTGCCAGTAGTATAGACGATTCACCCCTCCACTTT. The chain couples TRBV19 to TRBJ1-6, with D uncertain. This CDR3 spans 12 amino acids. V was trimmed by 0 bases and J by 8 bases, leaving 2 bases between them. Germline V CDR1 and CDR2: LNHDA, SQIVND (reference sequence).